This T cell receptor (beta chain) was identified in a study of blood T cell repertoires in COVID-19. The CDR3 extends over 14 amino acids. Germline V gives CDR1 SGDLS, CDR2 YYNGEE. V lost 0 bases, J lost 9 bases, and 13 bases lay in between. TCRdb's copy holds only in-frame clones and misses some; the assay was immunoSEQ multiplex PCR. The sample records a few hundred thousand clones, 80% to 85% being singletons. The sequence came from a man between 50 and 59 years old who had recovered from COVID-19. The material sequenced was PBMCs or T cells enriched from blood (not recorded which). The chain carries TRBV9 and TRBJ1-5; D is possibly TRBD1 (5 bases). The CDR3 protein is CASSVEQEYGPQHF. In DNA, the CDR3 is TGTGCCAGCAGCGTAGAACAGGAGTACGGGCCCCAGCATTTT.